Listed below are T cell receptor beta chains from one sample, sequenced in a study of OX40 agonist ivuxolimab in advanced cancers. The assay was immunoSEQ multiplex PCR, and TCRdb's table has in-frame clones only and misses some. The sample yields 60,000 to 70,000 clones, over 75% seen once. Sequencing was performed on CD4+ or CD8+ T cells sorted from blood, taken in a trial of the OX40 agonist ivuxolimab. The receptor source for this set is an adult with an advanced solid tumor such as melanoma, head and neck, liver or kidney cancer. CDR3s include the opening cysteine and the closing phenylalanine or tryptophan. A D gene is named only where the DNA matches it firmly. Rows give clone size only sometimes, using once, few, many, or a class for an expanded clone.

j_call clone_size d_call v_call cdr3_nt cdr3_aa
TRBJ1-2 once . TRBV5-1 TGCGCCAGCAGCCTGGGGGGGACTGGCTACACCTTC CASSLGGTGYTF
TRBJ2-5 . . TRBV5-1 TGCGCCAGCAGCCCCGGACGGCTCCAAGAGACCCAGTACTTC CASSPGRLQETQYF
TRBJ2-7 . TRBD2 TRBV7-8 TGTGCCAGCAGCTTAGGTCCGGGAGGGTCGGGCGAGCAGTACTTC CASSLGPGGSGEQYF
TRBJ1-3 . . TRBV5-5 TGTGCCAGCAGCTTGACAGGCGACTCTGGAAACACCATATATTTT CASSLTGDSGNTIYF
TRBJ1-4 . . TRBV10-3 TGTGCCATCAGTGAAGGGCAGTCTAATGAAAAACTGTTTTTT CAISEGQSNEKLFF
TRBJ2-5 few TRBD1 TRBV5-8 TGTGCCAGCAGCATTCGGACAGGGGCAGAGACCCAGTACTTC CASSIRTGAETQYF
TRBJ2-2 . . TRBV4-1 TGCGCCAGCAGCCAAGCTCAGGGTGGGGCCGGGGAGCTGTTTTTT CASSQAQGGAGELFF
TRBJ2-3 . TRBD2 TRBV19 TGTGCCAGTAGTAATGAGCGGGGGCGCACAGATACGCAGTATTTT CASSNERGRTDTQYF
TRBJ2-3 . . TRBV11-3 TGTGCCAGCAGCTTAGAGCAAGGCGGGACAGCTAGCACAGATACGCAGTATTTT CASSLEQGGTASTDTQYF
TRBJ2-1 . TRBD2 TRBV5-1 TGCGCCAGCAGCCTGAGCGGGAGTTACAATGAGCAGTTCTTC CASSLSGSYNEQFF
TRBJ2-6 . TRBD1 TRBV19 TGTGCCAGTAGTAGAGGACAGGGTTCGGGGGCCAACGTCCTGACTTTC CASSRGQGSGANVLTF
TRBJ2-5 . . TRBV27 TGTGCCAGCAGTTTAGTAACGGCGGGGACCCAGTACTTC CASSLVTAGTQYF
TRBJ2-5 . TRBD2 TRBV23-1 TGCGCCAGCAGTCACAGGACTAGCGGACCTTCCGAGACCCAGTACTTC CASSHRTSGPSETQYF
TRBJ2-3 . TRBD1 TRBV27 TGTGCCAGCAGCCCCGGACAGGGCCCAGATACGCAGTATTTT CASSPGQGPDTQYF
TRBJ1-1 . TRBD1 TRBV5-1 TGCGCCAGCAGCTTGATAAGGGGGCGCGAGGATGAAGCTTTCTTT CASSLIRGREDEAFF
TRBJ1-3 . TRBD1 TRBV19 TGTGCCAGTCAGAACAGGGGTTCTGGAAACACCATATATTTT CASQNRGSGNTIYF
TRBJ2-1 once . TRBV6-6 TGTGCCAGCGTCAGCTCCTACAATGAGCAGTTCTTC CASVSSYNEQFF
TRBJ1-4 once . TRBV5-1 TGCGCCAGCAGCTTTCAGGGGTGGGGTAATGAAAAACTGTTTTTT CASSFQGWGNEKLFF
TRBJ1-2 . . TRBV19 TGTGCCAGTAGCATAAAAACAGGGCCGAACTATGGCTACACCTTC CASSIKTGPNYGYTF
TRBJ2-1 . TRBD2 TRBV19 TGTGCCAGTAATTCGGGACTAGTGCAGTTCTTC CASNSGLVQFF
TRBJ2-6 . TRBD1 TRBV5-1 TGCGCCAGCAGCCACAGCCGGGACAGGGGGCTCAACCGCTCTGGGGCCAACGTCCTGACTTTC CASSHSRDRGLNRSGANVLTF
TRBJ2-5 . . TRBV19 TGTGCCAGTAGTCCAAATGTTGGAGGGGGTGAGACCCAGTACTTC CASSPNVGGGETQYF
TRBJ2-2 . . TRBV14 TGTGCCAGCGCAACGGGGGTTAACACCGGGGAGCTGTTTTTT CASATGVNTGELFF
TRBJ2-7 . . TRBV6-1 TGTGCCAGCAGTGAGTCCGCAGGGCCCGGGGAGCAGTACTTC CASSESAGPGEQYF
TRBJ2-2 . . TRBV5-1 TGCGCCAGCAGCCAACGGACCCTGGACGACACCGGGGAGCTGTTTTTT CASSQRTLDDTGELFF
TRBJ2-4 . TRBD2 TRBV5-1 TGCGCCAGCAGCTTGACTAGCGTAGCCAAAAACATTCAGTACTTC CASSLTSVAKNIQYF
TRBJ1-3 . TRBD1 TRBV10-3 TGTGCCAGCACCGGGACAGGGGGCTTCTCTGGAAACACCATATATTTT CASTGTGGFSGNTIYF
TRBJ2-7 . . TRBV7-6 TGTGCCAGCAGCTTAGGCGGTTGGGGCTACGAGCAGTACTTC CASSLGGWGYEQYF
TRBJ1-5 . . TRBV7-3 TGTGCCAGCAGCTTAATATGCGGGGCGGTGAGCCTTTCCTATAGCAATCAGCCCCAGCATTTT CASSLICGAVSLSYSNQPQHF
TRBJ2-2 . TRBD1 TRBV5-1 TGCGCCAGCAGCCCAGGGGACAGGGACACCGGGGAGCTGTTTTTT CASSPGDRDTGELFF
TRBJ2-3 . . TRBV28 TGTGCCAGCAGTTTGTCAGATACGCAGTATTTT CASSLSDTQYF
TRBJ2-1 . . TRBV7-9 TGTGCCAGCAGCCTTCGGCGGGATGAGCAGTTCTTC CASSLRRDEQFF
TRBJ2-2 . . TRBV10-3 TGTGCCATCAGTGAGATAAGGCACAACACCGGGGAGCTGTTTTTT CAISEIRHNTGELFF
TRBJ2-2 . . TRBV4-2 TGTGCCAGCAGCCAAGGGAACACCCCTAACACCGGGGAGCTGTTTTTT CASSQGNTPNTGELFF
TRBJ1-2 . TRBD1 TRBV28 TGTGCCAGCACCAGACAGGGGGCGAAAGTCGGCTACACCTTC CASTRQGAKVGYTF
TRBJ1-5 few . TRBV11-2 TGTGCCAGCAGCTTAGATCTTTCTGGGATGGCGCGATATAGCAATCAGCCCCAGCATTTT CASSLDLSGMARYSNQPQHF
TRBJ2-3 . . TRBV5-1 TGCGCCAGCAGCTTGGGAGGTCCAAGCACAGATACGCAGTATTTT CASSLGGPSTDTQYF
TRBJ2-1 . . TRBV7-3 TGTGCCAGCAGCTTAAGTAGGTGGGGCGATGAGCAGTTCTTC CASSLSRWGDEQFF
TRBJ2-1 . . TRBV14 TGTGCCAGCAGCCAAGATTCGCTGAGCTACAATGAGCAGTTCTTC CASSQDSLSYNEQFF
TRBJ1-5 . . TRBV7-6 TGTGCCAGCAGCAAGGACAGACTTCAGCCCCAGCATTTT CASSKDRLQPQHF
TRBJ2-1 . . TRBV5-4 TGTGCCAGCAGCCACCCTGGTGAGCAGTTCTTC CASSHPGEQFF
TRBJ1-5 few . TRBV7-2 TGTGCCAGCAGCCCCTCCGGCCAGCCCCAGCATTTT CASSPSGQPQHF
TRBJ2-1 . TRBD2 TRBV29-1 TGCAGCGTAGGGGACTATTTCCATGAGCAGTTCTTC CSVGDYFHEQFF
TRBJ2-7 few . TRBV29-1 TGCAGCGTAATGGGACGGGATCTTAGGGAGCAGTACTTC CSVMGRDLREQYF
TRBJ2-5 . TRBD2 TRBV29-1 TGCAGCGTTGGCGGCGCGGGAGGGGGGGGAGAGACCCAGTACTTC CSVGGAGGGGETQYF
TRBJ2-7 . . TRBV28 TGTGCCAGCAGTTTCGGACAGTATTCCAACGAGCAGTACTTC CASSFGQYSNEQYF
TRBJ2-2 . TRBD2 TRBV7-9 TGTGCCAGCAGCTTAGGATCGGGAGGGCCCGGCGGGGAGCTGTTTTTT CASSLGSGGPGGELFF
TRBJ1-1 . TRBD1 TRBV18 TGTGCCAGCTCACCGGGACAGGTCCTAACGAACACTGAAGCTTTCTTT CASSPGQVLTNTEAFF
TRBJ1-1 . . TRBV28 TGTGCCAGCACCCCCGCGGGCAGGGGGAACACTGAAGCTTTCTTT CASTPAGRGNTEAFF
TRBJ1-2 . . TRBV2 TGTGCCAGCAGTGCGGCCGGGAACTATGGCTACACCTTC CASSAAGNYGYTF
TRBJ2-7 . . TRBV11-2 TGTGCCAGCAGCTTTCGTTTAGCTTTGAATTACGAGCAGTACTTC CASSFRLALNYEQYF